This entry lists 9 T cell receptor beta chains sequenced from one sample in a study of CD8 T cells in Susac syndrome. cDNA came from roughly 0.5 to 1 ug RNA primed by random hexamers. TCRdb called the immunoSEQ multiplex PCR reads again in MiXCR, with one record for every CDR3 protein. This sample has approximately 140,000 distinct CDR3 sequences, with approximately 95% found just once. The sample consisted of CD4+ T cells from PBMCs. The receptor source for this set is a human donor with multiple sclerosis.

This chain connects TRBV6-5 to TRBJ1-4; D uncertain. The V gene's germline CDR1 is MNHEY and CDR2 SVGAGI. The CDR3 runs to 14 residues. V lost 6 bases to trimming and J lost 5 bases, with 13 bases between them. The CDR3 spells CASSTTEVNEKLFF. In DNA, the CDR3 is TGTGCCAGCAGCACGACGGAAGTGAATGAAAAACTGTTTTTT.

V and J are TRBV3-1 and TRBJ2-2, with TRBD1 as a possible D gene (5 bases). The CDR3 length is 15 residues. The V and J ends lost 0 bases and 9 bases respectively, with 14 bases between them. CDR1 LGHDT and CDR2 YNNKEL come from the germline V gene (reference sequence). CDR3 DNA: TGTGCCAGCAGCCAAGATGGCGCAGGGCCCCGGGAGCTGTTTTTT. Its protein product is CASSQDGAGPRELFF.

The chain joins TRBV7-7 to TRBJ2-5; tentatively, D is TRBD1 (7 bases). The CDR3 consists of 13 residues. Trimming left V 5 bases short and J 5 bases short, with 12 bases between. Germline V gene lookup returns CDR1 SSHAT and CDR2 FNYEAQ (reference sequence). The CDR3 here is CASSRQGGETQYF. The CDR3 DNA reads as TGTGCCAGCAGCCGACAGGGAGGCGAGACCCAGTACTTC.

This chain joins TRBV20-1 and TRBJ2-7; 10 bases are a match to TRBD1. CDR3 size: 13 residues. Per germline, CDR1 DFQATT and CDR2 SNEGSKA (reference sequence). V lost 6 bases to trimming and J lost 6 bases; unmatched junction nucleotides: 8. The CDR3 here is CSARRDRGGEQYF. The DNA for the CDR3 is TGCAGTGCGCGGCGGGACAGGGGAGGCGAGCAGTACTTC.

The chain is built from TRBV30 and TRBJ1-5; D unresolved. Trimming left V 0 bases short and J 7 bases short, with 10 bases between. The CDR3 totals 13 residues. The germline V gene has CDR1 GTSNPN and CDR2 SVGIG (reference sequence). CDR3 sequence reads: CAWSVGPNQPQHF. The CDR3 DNA sequence: TGTGCCTGGAGTGTGGGTCCCAACCAGCCCCAGCATTTT.

This chain uses TRBV4-1 with TRBJ1-2; a weak D match, TRBD1 (5 bases). Looked up from germline, CDR1 is MGHRA and CDR2 is YSYEKL. V lost 1 base, J lost 4 bases, and 13 bases lay in between. The CDR3 covers 15 residues. The CDR3 is CASSQAQRTFYGYTF. The CDR3 coding sequence is TGCGCCAGCAGCCAAGCCCAAAGGACATTCTATGGCTACACCTTC.

The J gene is TRBJ2-1, the V gene TRBV15, with 10 bases matching TRBD2. V gave up 5 bases and J gave up 3 bases; unmatched junction bases: 7. The length of the CDR3 is 16 residues. Germline V CDR1 and CDR2: LNHNV, YYDKDF (reference sequence). The CDR3 region has the DNA TGTGCCACCAGCTCACAAAGACTAGCGGGCTACAATGAGCAGTTCTTC. Encoded protein: CATSSQRLAGYNEQFF. Using reference TRBV15 and TRBJ2-1 for the parts outside the CDR3, the full variable domain is DAMVIQNPRYQVTQFGKPVTLSCSQTLNHNVMYWYQQKSSQAPKLLFHYYDKDFNNEADTPDNFQSRRPNTSFCFLDIRSPGLGDTAMYLCATSSQRLAGYNEQFFGPGTRLTVL.

The gene calls are TRBV20-1 and TRBJ2-5, with D tentatively TRBD1 (5 bases). Trimming removed 0 bases from V and 6 bases from J, with 14 bases in between. This CDR3 is built from 14 residues. Germline V gene lookup returns CDR1 DFQATT and CDR2 SNEGSKA (reference sequence). CDR3 sequence reads: CSARDGATMKTQYF. The CDR3 bases are TGCAGTGCTAGAGATGGGGCTACTATGAAGACCCAGTACTTC.

This sequence joins TRBV5-4 and TRBJ2-5; D not resolved. This CDR3 has 15 amino acids. Trimming pared 0 bases from V and 4 bases from J, leaving 13 bases between. Germline CDR1 and CDR2: SGHNT and YYREEE (reference sequence). The CDR3 DNA reads as TGTGCCAGCAGCTTGGCCGTCGGACCGTTAGAGACCCAGTACTTC. It is translated as CASSLAVGPLETQYF.